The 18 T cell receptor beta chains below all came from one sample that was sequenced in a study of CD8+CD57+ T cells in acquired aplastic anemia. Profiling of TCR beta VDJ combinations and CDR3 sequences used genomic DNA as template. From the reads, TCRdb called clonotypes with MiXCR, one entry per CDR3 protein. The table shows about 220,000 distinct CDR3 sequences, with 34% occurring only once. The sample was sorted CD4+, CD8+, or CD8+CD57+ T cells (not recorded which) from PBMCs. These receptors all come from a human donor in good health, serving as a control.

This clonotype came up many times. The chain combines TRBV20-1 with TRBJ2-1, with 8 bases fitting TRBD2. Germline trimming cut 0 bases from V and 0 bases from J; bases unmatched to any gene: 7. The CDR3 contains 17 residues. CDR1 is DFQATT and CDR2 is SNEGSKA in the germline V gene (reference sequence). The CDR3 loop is CSARDAGGRSSYNEQFF. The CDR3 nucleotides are TGCAGTGCTAGAGATGCGGGCGGGAGGTCCTCCTACAATGAGCAGTTCTTC.

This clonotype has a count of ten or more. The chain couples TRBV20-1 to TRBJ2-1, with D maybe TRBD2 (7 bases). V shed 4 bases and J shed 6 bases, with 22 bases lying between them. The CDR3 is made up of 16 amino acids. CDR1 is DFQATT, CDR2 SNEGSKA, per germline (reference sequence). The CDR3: CSANSLGLGGSNEQFF. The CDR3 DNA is TGCAGTGCTAACTCTCTAGGACTAGGGGGATCCAATGAGCAGTTCTTC.

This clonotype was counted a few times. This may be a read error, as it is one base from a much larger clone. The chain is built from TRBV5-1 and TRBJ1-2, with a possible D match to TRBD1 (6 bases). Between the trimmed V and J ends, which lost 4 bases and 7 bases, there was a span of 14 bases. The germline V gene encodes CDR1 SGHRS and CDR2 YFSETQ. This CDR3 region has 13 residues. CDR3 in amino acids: CASSPTGPCGYTF. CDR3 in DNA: TGCGCCAGCAGCCCGACAGGCCCCTGTGGCTACACCTTC.

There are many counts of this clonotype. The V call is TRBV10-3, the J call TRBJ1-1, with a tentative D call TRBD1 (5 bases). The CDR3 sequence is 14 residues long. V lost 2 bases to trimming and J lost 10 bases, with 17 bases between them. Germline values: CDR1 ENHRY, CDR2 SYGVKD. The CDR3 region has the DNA TGTGCCATCAGTGAGACAGCGCTTCGGGGGACAGCTTTCTTT. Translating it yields CAISETALRGTAFF.

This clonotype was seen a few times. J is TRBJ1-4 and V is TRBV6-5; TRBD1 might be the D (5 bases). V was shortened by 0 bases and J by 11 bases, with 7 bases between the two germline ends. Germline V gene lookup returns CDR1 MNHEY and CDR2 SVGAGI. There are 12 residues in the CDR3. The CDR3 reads CASSYSGGKLFF. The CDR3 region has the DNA TGTGCCAGCAGTTACTCCGGGGGGAAACTGTTTTTT.

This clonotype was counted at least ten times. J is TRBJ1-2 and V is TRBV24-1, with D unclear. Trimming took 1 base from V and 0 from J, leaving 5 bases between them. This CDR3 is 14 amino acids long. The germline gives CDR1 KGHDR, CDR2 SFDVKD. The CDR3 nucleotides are TGTGCCACCAGTGATTTAACAACTAACTATGGCTACACCTTC. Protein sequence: CATSDLTTNYGYTF.

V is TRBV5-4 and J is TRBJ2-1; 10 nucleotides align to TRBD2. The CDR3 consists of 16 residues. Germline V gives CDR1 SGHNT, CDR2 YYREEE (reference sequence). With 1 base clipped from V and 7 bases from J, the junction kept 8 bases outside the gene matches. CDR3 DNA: TGTGCCAGCAGCTTGTTTGCAGCGGGAGGGCAAAATGAGCAGTTCTTC. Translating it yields CASSLFAAGGQNEQFF. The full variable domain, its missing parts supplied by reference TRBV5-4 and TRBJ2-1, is ETGVTQSPTHLIKTRGQQVTLRCSSQSGHNTVSWYQQALGQGPQFIFQYYREEENGRGNFPPRFSGLQFPNYSSELNVNALELDDSALYLCASSLFAAGGQNEQFFGPGTRLTVL.

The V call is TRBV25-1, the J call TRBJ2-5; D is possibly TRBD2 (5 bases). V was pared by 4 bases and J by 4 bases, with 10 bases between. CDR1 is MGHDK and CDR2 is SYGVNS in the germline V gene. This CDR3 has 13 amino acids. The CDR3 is CASSGWETETQYF. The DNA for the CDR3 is TGTGCCAGCAGTGGATGGGAGACAGAGACCCAGTACTTC.

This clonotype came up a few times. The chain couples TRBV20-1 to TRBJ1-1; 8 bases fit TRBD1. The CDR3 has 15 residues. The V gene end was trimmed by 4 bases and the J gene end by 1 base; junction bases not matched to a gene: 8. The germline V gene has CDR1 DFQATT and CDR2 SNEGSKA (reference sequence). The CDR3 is CSAKGQGKGNTEAFF. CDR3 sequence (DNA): TGCAGTGCTAAAGGACAGGGTAAGGGGAACACTGAAGCTTTCTTT.

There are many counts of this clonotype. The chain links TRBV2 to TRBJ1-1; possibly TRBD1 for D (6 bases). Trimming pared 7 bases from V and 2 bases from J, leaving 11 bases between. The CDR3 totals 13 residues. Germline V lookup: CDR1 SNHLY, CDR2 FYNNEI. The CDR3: CASTPDRNTEAFF. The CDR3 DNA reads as TGTGCCAGCACCCCGGACAGAAACACTGAAGCTTTCTTT. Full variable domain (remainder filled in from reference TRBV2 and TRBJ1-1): EPEVTQTPSHQVTQMGQEVILRCVPISNHLYFYWYRQILGQKVEFLVSFYNNEISEKSEIFDDQFSVERPDGSNFTLKIRSTKLEDSAMYFCASTPDRNTEAFFGQGTRLTVV.

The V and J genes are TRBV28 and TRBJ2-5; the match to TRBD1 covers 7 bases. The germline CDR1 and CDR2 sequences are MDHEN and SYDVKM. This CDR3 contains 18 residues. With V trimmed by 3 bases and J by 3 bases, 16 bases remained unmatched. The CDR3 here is CASSFRGLGQKLKETQYF. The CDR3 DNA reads TGTGCCAGCAGTTTTAGGGGCCTGGGACAGAAGCTTAAAGAGACCCAGTACTTC.

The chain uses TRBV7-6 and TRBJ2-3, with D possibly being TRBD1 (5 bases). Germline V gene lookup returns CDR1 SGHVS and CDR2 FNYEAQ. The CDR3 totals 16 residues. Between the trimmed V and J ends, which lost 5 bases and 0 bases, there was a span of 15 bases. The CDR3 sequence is CASSRRQRSSTDTQYF. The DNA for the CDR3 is TGTGCCAGCAGCAGACGACAGAGATCTAGCACAGATACGCAGTATTTT.

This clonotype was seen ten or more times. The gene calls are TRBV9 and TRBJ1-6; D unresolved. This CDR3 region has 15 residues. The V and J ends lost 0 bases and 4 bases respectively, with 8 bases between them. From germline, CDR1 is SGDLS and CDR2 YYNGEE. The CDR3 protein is CASSVGVGYNSPLHF. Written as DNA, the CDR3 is TGTGCCAGCAGCGTAGGTGTAGGGTATAATTCACCCCTCCACTTT. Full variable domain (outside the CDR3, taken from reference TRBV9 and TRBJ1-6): DSGVTQTPKHLITATGQRVTLRCSPRSGDLSVYWYQQSLDQGLQFLIQYYNGEERAKGNILERFSAQQFPDLHSELNLSSLELGDSALYFCASSVGVGYNSPLHFGNGTRLTVT.

In DNA form, the CDR3 reads TGTGCCAGCACCCCGCCGCGGCAGGGGGGAACTGAAGCTTTCTTT. Translation: CASTPPRQGGTEAFF. The chain uses TRBV2 and TRBJ1-1, with 7 positions matching TRBD1. Germline V gene lookup returns CDR1 SNHLY and CDR2 FYNNEI. There are 15 residues in the CDR3. With V trimmed by 7 bases and J by 5 bases, 13 bases remained unmatched.

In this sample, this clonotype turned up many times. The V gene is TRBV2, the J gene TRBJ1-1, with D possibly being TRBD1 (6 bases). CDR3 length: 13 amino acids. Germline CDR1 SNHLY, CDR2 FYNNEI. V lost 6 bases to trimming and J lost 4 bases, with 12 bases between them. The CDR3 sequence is CASRNRVFTEAFF. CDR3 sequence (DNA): TGTGCCAGCAGGAACAGGGTTTTCACTGAAGCTTTCTTT.

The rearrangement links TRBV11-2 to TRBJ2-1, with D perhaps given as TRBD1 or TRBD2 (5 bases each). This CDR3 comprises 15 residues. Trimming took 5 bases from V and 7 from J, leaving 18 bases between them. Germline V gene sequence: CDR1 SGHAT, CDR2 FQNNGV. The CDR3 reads CASSLPLGRRNEQFF. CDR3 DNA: TGTGCCAGCAGCCTCCCCTTGGGACGACGAAATGAGCAGTTCTTC.

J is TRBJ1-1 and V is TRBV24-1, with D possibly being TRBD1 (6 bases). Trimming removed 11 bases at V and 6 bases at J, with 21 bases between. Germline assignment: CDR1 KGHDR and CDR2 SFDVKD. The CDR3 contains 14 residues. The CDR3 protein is CASRPPGGVPEAFF. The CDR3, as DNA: TGTGCCAGCAGACCACCCGGGGGCGTCCCTGAAGCTTTCTTT.

The CDR3: CAWKRFGRDTYQPQHF. CDR3 bases: TGTGCCTGGAAGCGATTCGGACGGGACACTTATCAGCCCCAGCATTTT. V usage is TRBV30 and J usage is TRBJ1-5; possible D gene TRBD1, 6 bases. V was cut by 4 bases and J by 5 bases, with 21 bases left in between. The germline V gene has CDR1 GTSNPN and CDR2 SVGIG (reference sequence). This CDR3 has 16 amino acids.